These T cell receptor beta chains were read from a single sample in a study of shared clonotypes between healthy human individuals. Assay: immunoSEQ multiplex PCR; the TCRdb copy retains only in-frame clones and omits some. The profile shows about 1 million clones, around 76% of them singletons. The specimen sequenced was memory CD4+ T cells sorted from blood. The receptors originated from a young man in good health. CDR3s include the opening cysteine and the closing phenylalanine or tryptophan. Fields, in order: CDR3 length, V gene, J gene, D gene, clone size, CDR3 protein, CDR3 DNA. The D gene is left open where the match is weak. The size field is filled for only some rows; it gives once, few, many or a size class.

CDR3 length: 14
V gene: TRBV28
J gene: TRBJ2-3
D gene: TRBD2
clone size: .
CDR3 protein: CASRESGITDTQYF
CDR3 DNA: TGTGCCAGCAGGGAGAGCGGGATCACAGATACGCAGTATTTT

CDR3 length: 13
V gene: TRBV29-1
J gene: TRBJ2-7
D gene: .
clone size: .
CDR3 protein: CSVVSGPTYEQYF
CDR3 DNA: TGCAGCGTTGTCTCAGGGCCTACCTACGAGCAGTACTTC

CDR3 length: 13
V gene: TRBV5-4
J gene: TRBJ2-7
D gene: TRBD1
clone size: .
CDR3 protein: CASSPQGAHEQYF
CDR3 DNA: TGTGCCAGCAGTCCCCAGGGGGCCCACGAGCAGTACTTC

CDR3 length: 15
V gene: TRBV7-2
J gene: TRBJ1-4
D gene: .
clone size: .
CDR3 protein: CASRRSHLTNEKLFF
CDR3 DNA: TGTGCCAGCAGACGCAGCCACTTGACTAATGAAAAACTGTTTTTT

CDR3 length: 13
V gene: TRBV7-2
J gene: TRBJ2-5
D gene: TRBD2
clone size: .
CDR3 protein: CASSEGLTETQYF
CDR3 DNA: TGTGCCAGCAGCGAGGGACTAACGGAGACCCAGTACTTC

CDR3 length: 15
V gene: TRBV9
J gene: TRBJ2-5
D gene: .
clone size: .
CDR3 protein: CASSVDEGRYETQYF
CDR3 DNA: TGTGCCAGCAGCGTAGACGAGGGAAGGTACGAGACCCAGTACTTC

CDR3 length: 15
V gene: TRBV7-2
J gene: TRBJ2-5
D gene: .
clone size: .
CDR3 protein: CASSLVGGLKETQYF
CDR3 DNA: TGTGCCAGCAGCTTAGTCGGGGGGCTGAAAGAGACCCAGTACTTC

CDR3 length: 12
V gene: TRBV18
J gene: TRBJ1-2
D gene: .
clone size: .
CDR3 protein: CASSPRTYGYTF
CDR3 DNA: TGTGCCAGCTCCCCTCGAACCTATGGCTACACCTTC

CDR3 length: 13
V gene: TRBV4-3
J gene: TRBJ2-7
D gene: TRBD2
clone size: once
CDR3 protein: CASSSLAGHEQYF
CDR3 DNA: TGCGCCAGCAGCAGTCTAGCGGGCCACGAGCAGTACTTC

CDR3 length: 13
V gene: TRBV10-2
J gene: TRBJ1-2
D gene: .
clone size: .
CDR3 protein: CASSQNQRDGYTF
CDR3 DNA: TGCGCCAGCAGCCAAAATCAAAGGGATGGCTACACCTTC

CDR3 length: 14
V gene: TRBV6-1
J gene: TRBJ1-2
D gene: .
clone size: .
CDR3 protein: CASNAPGTSIGYTF
CDR3 DNA: TGTGCCAGCAACGCGCCCGGGACCTCTATAGGCTACACCTTC

CDR3 length: 19
V gene: TRBV28
J gene: TRBJ2-6
D gene: TRBD1
clone size: .
CDR3 protein: CATYPRTGGPSSGANVLTF
CDR3 DNA: TGTGCCACGTACCCCCGTACAGGGGGCCCGAGCTCTGGGGCCAACGTCCTGACTTTC

CDR3 length: 16
V gene: TRBV7-9
J gene: TRBJ1-3
D gene: .
clone size: .
CDR3 protein: CASSSDPGSSGNTIYF
CDR3 DNA: TGTGCCAGCAGCTCCGACCCAGGCAGCTCTGGAAACACCATATATTTT

CDR3 length: 16
V gene: TRBV7-9
J gene: TRBJ2-3
D gene: TRBD2
clone size: .
CDR3 protein: CASSLVLAGETDTQYF
CDR3 DNA: TGTGCCAGCAGCTTAGTACTAGCGGGAGAGACAGATACGCAGTATTTT

CDR3 length: 14
V gene: TRBV5-1
J gene: TRBJ2-1
D gene: .
clone size: .
CDR3 protein: CASSLDLSRNEQFF
CDR3 DNA: TGCGCCAGCAGCTTGGATCTCTCGAGGAATGAGCAGTTCTTC

CDR3 length: 15
V gene: TRBV5-4
J gene: TRBJ2-4
D gene: TRBD1
clone size: .
CDR3 protein: CASSGRDSTKNIQYF
CDR3 DNA: TGTGCCAGCAGTGGCCGGGACAGTACCAAAAACATTCAGTACTTC

CDR3 length: 14
V gene: TRBV5-6
J gene: TRBJ2-7
D gene: TRBD1
clone size: .
CDR3 protein: CASSPDRGGGEQYF
CDR3 DNA: TGTGCCAGCAGCCCGGACAGGGGGGGAGGAGAGCAGTACTTC

CDR3 length: 14
V gene: TRBV6-6
J gene: TRBJ1-1
D gene: TRBD1
clone size: .
CDR3 protein: CASRSTGESTEAFF
CDR3 DNA: TGTGCCAGCCGATCAACAGGGGAGAGCACTGAAGCTTTCTTT

CDR3 length: 14
V gene: TRBV7-2
J gene: TRBJ2-7
D gene: TRBD1
clone size: .
CDR3 protein: CASSNHRGPHEQYF
CDR3 DNA: TGTGCCAGCAGCAATCACAGGGGGCCACACGAGCAGTACTTC

CDR3 length: 13
V gene: TRBV29-1
J gene: TRBJ2-4
D gene: .
clone size: .
CDR3 protein: CSVGDFGKNIQYF
CDR3 DNA: TGCAGCGTTGGGGATTTCGGCAAAAACATTCAGTACTTC

CDR3 length: 12
V gene: TRBV29-1
J gene: TRBJ2-7
D gene: .
clone size: once
CDR3 protein: CSVASGEYEQYF
CDR3 DNA: TGCAGCGTTGCAAGTGGCGAATACGAGCAGTACTTC

CDR3 length: 18
V gene: TRBV5-4
J gene: TRBJ2-3
D gene: .
clone size: few
CDR3 protein: CASSLWGGWSETTDTQYF
CDR3 DNA: TGTGCCAGCAGCTTGTGGGGGGGCTGGAGTGAAACTACGGATACGCAGTATTTT

CDR3 length: 14
V gene: TRBV5-1
J gene: TRBJ1-6
D gene: .
clone size: few
CDR3 protein: CASSESGARVPLHF
CDR3 DNA: TGCGCCAGCAGCGAGTCAGGAGCCCGGGTGCCCCTCCACTTT

CDR3 length: 15
V gene: TRBV6-5
J gene: TRBJ1-6
D gene: TRBD1
clone size: .
CDR3 protein: CASSPGQGYNSPLHF
CDR3 DNA: TGTGCCAGCAGCCCCGGACAGGGTTATAATTCACCCCTCCACTTT

CDR3 length: 14
V gene: TRBV6-1
J gene: TRBJ2-6
D gene: .
clone size: .
CDR3 protein: CASSEPAGANVLTF
CDR3 DNA: TGTGCCAGCAGTGAGCCGGCTGGGGCCAACGTCCTGACTTTC

CDR3 length: 15
V gene: TRBV5-1
J gene: TRBJ2-2
D gene: TRBD2
clone size: .
CDR3 protein: CASRPTSGTSGELFF
CDR3 DNA: TGCGCCAGCAGGCCTACTAGCGGGACATCCGGGGAGCTGTTTTTT

CDR3 length: 13
V gene: TRBV7-2
J gene: TRBJ1-5
D gene: .
clone size: .
CDR3 protein: CASSSGLNQPQHF
CDR3 DNA: TGTGCCAGCAGCTCGGGACTAAATCAGCCCCAGCATTTT

CDR3 length: 18
V gene: TRBV4-1
J gene: TRBJ1-3
D gene: .
clone size: .
CDR3 protein: CASSQELFSQGLSNTIYF
CDR3 DNA: TGCGCCAGCAGCCAAGAACTTTTTAGTCAGGGGTTGTCTAACACCATATATTTT